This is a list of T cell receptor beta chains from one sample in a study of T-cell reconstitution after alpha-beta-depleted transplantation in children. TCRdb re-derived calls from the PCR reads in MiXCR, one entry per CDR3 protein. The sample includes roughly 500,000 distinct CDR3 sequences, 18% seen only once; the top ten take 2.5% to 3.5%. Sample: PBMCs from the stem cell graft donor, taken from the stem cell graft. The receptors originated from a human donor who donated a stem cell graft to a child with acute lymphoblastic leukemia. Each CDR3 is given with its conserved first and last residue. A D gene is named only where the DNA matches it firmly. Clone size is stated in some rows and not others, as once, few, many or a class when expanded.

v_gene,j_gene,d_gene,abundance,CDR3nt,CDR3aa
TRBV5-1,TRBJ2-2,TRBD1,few,TGCGCCAGCAGCCCGGGGACAGGGAATAGAGACGGGGAGCTGTTTTTT,CASSPGTGNRDGELFF
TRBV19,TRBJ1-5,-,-,TGTGCCAGTAGTAACCATGACAGTTTCCACAATCAGCCCCAGCATTTT,CASSNHDSFHNQPQHF
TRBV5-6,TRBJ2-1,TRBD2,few,TGTGCCAGCAGCTTGGGAGGGAGGGCCGACTTCTTC,CASSLGGRADFF
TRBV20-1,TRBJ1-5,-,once,TGCAGTGCTACCGGGCCAGGTTCGATCCCCCAGCATTTT,CSATGPGSIPQHF
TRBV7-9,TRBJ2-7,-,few,TGTGCCAGCAGCCACCCCGGCGAGCAGTACTTC,CASSHPGEQYF
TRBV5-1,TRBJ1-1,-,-,TGCGCCAGCAGCTTGGTAGGAGGGAGGGACGCTGAAGCTTTCTTT,CASSLVGGRDAEAFF
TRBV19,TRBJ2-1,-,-,TGTGCCAGTAATAGTTATAGGCGTGAGCAGTTCTTC,CASNSYRREQFF
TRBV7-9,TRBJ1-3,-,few,TGTGCCAGCAGCCCCGACAGGTCGGGTGGAAACACCATATATTTT,CASSPDRSGGNTIYF
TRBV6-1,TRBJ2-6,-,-,TGTGCCACGGGACCCCAGCCCGTCCTGACTTTC,CATGPQPVLTF
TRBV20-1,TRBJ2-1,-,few,TGCAGTGCTAGAAGTTGGGAAGACAATGAGCAGTTCTTC,CSARSWEDNEQFF
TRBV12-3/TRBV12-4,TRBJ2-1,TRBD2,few,TGTGCCAGCAGTTTAAGCTGGGAGGGTCCCTCCTACAATGAGCAGTTCTTC,CASSLSWEGPSYNEQFF
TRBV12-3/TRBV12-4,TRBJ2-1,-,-,TGTGCCAGCAGTCGGGTCCGGACCCTCTACAATGAGCAGTTCTTC,CASSRVRTLYNEQFF
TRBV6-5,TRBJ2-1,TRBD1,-,TGTGCCAGCAGTTTCTCCGGGACAGGGGTAAATGAGCAGTTCTTC,CASSFSGTGVNEQFF
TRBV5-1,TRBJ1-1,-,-,TGCGCCAGCTCAAAGAGTTCTAGGGCTTTCTTT,CASSKSSRAFF
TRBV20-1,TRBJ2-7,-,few,TGCAGTGCGGGGGGCGGTATTACCTACGAGCAGTACTTC,CSAGGGITYEQYF
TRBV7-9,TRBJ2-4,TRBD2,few,TGTGCCAGCAGCTCCCCTAGCGGGAGGCCCAAAAACATTCAGTACTTC,CASSSPSGRPKNIQYF
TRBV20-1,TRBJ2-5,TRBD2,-,TGCAGTGCTAGAGATCTGGTTTACGGGAGGGCCCTGGGGGAGACCCAGTACTTC,CSARDLVYGRALGETQYF
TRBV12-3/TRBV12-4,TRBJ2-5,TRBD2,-,TGTGCCAGCAGTTTTAGCGGGAGGATCCAAGAGACCCAGTACTTC,CASSFSGRIQETQYF
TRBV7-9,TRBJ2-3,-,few,TGTGCCAGCATCCAATCCGATACGCAGTATTTT,CASIQSDTQYF
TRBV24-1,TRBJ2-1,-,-,TGTGCCACCAGTGACGGGAGTGGAAATGAGCAGTTCTTC,CATSDGSGNEQFF
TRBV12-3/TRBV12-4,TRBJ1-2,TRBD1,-,TGTGCCAACCACCGGCCGGGGACAGCCTGGGGCTACACCTTC,CANHRPGTAWGYTF
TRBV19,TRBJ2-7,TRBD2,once,TGTGCCAGTAGTATAGATCGCAGCGGGGATTTCTACGAGCAGTACTTC,CASSIDRSGDFYEQYF
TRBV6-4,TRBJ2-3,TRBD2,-,TGTGCCAGCAGCGAGCGGGACTCGGGCACAGATACGCAGTATTTT,CASSERDSGTDTQYF
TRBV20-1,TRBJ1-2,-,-,TGCAGTGCTAGAGAGAGGGGGGCGCGGAGTAGCTATGGCTACACCTTC,CSARERGARSSYGYTF
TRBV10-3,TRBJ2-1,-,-,TGTGCCATCAAATCCAGCGGCTACAATGAGCAGTTCTTC,CAIKSSGYNEQFF
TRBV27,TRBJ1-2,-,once,TGTGCCAGCAGTTTAGGGGGGGAGCCAATCTATGATGGCTACACCTTC,CASSLGGEPIYDGYTF
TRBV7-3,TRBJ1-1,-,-,TGTGCCAGCAGCTTAGGGCTGGGGCCGGAAACTGAAGCTTTCTTT,CASSLGLGPETEAFF
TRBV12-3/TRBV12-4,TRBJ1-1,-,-,TGTGCCAGCAGTTTACCAGGGGCCACTGAAGCTTTCTTT,CASSLPGATEAFF
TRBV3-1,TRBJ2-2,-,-,TGTGCCAGCAGCCAAGGCTTCCGGGCTCGGAACACCGGGGAGCTGTTTTTT,CASSQGFRARNTGELFF
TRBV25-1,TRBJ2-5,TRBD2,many,TGTGCCAGCAGTGAAGAAAGGGGGATAGCGGGAGGGAGAGAGACCCAGTACTTC,CASSEERGIAGGRETQYF
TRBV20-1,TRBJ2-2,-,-,TGCAGTGCTAGACCTACTAGTGTAATAGCCGGGGAGCTGTTTTTT,CSARPTSVIAGELFF
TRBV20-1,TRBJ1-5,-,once,TGCAGTGCTAGAGATTCGGGGTTGGGAGGGTCGGATCAGCCCCAGCATTTT,CSARDSGLGGSDQPQHF
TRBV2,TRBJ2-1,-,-,TGTGCCAGCATGCCGGTCTCTTACAATGAGCAGTTCTTC,CASMPVSYNEQFF
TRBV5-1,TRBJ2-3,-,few,TGCGCCAGCACGGAGGGCCGGGACACAGATACGCAGTATTTT,CASTEGRDTDTQYF
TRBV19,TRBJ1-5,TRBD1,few,TGTGCCAGTAGTATCGGAACAGGGGGAATTCGGCCCCAGCATTTT,CASSIGTGGIRPQHF
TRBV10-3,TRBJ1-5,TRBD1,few,TGTGCCATCAGCGAAACAGGGGGGAATCAGCCCCAGCATTTT,CAISETGGNQPQHF
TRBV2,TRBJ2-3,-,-,TGTGCCAGCCAGACTCCTTTCCCAGATACGCAGTATTTT,CASQTPFPDTQYF
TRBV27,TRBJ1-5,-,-,TGTGCCAGCAGTTCCTACCTCGACAGCAATCAGCCCCAGCATTTT,CASSSYLDSNQPQHF
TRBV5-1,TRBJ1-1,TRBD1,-,TGCGCCAGCAGCTTGGGACAGGGTGGCGTGAACACTGAAGCTTTCTTT,CASSLGQGGVNTEAFF
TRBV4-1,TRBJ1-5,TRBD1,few,TGCGCCAGCAGCGACCCATTCAGGGGGCCAAATAGCAATCAGCCCCAGCATTTT,CASSDPFRGPNSNQPQHF
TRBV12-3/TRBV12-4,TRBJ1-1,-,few,TGTGCCAGCAGTTTATTGTTACAGTTAGAAGCTTTCTTT,CASSLLLQLEAFF
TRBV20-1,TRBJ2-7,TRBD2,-,TGCAGTGCTCTAGCGGGCGCCTCCTACGAGCAGTACTTC,CSALAGASYEQYF
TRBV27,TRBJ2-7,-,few,TGTGCCAGCAGTTTATTGAGGGAGTCCTACGAGCAGTACTTC,CASSLLRESYEQYF
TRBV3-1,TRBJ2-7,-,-,TGTGCCAGCAGCCAAGGGGCCGTAGCGCCTCGGGAGGAGCAGTACTTC,CASSQGAVAPREEQYF
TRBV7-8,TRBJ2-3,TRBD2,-,TGTGCCAGCAGCTCCCTCTCTAGCGGGGTTAGCACAGATACGCAGTATTTT,CASSSLSSGVSTDTQYF
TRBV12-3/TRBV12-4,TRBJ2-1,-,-,TGTGCCAGCAGTCCGCCCAACAATGAGCAGTTCTTC,CASSPPNNEQFF
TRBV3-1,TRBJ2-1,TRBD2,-,TGTGCCAGCAGCCAAGAGGGAGGGCCTTACAATGAGCAGTTCTTC,CASSQEGGPYNEQFF
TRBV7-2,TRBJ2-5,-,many,TGTGCCACCTCAGGGGGGATCCAAGAGACCCAGTACTTC,CATSGGIQETQYF
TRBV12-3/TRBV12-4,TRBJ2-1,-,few,TGTGCCAGCAGCTCCGAGTCTCGGGCCGTGGTGGATGAGCAGTTCTTC,CASSSESRAVVDEQFF
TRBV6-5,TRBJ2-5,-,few,TGTGCCAGCAGTTACTCATTGGGAGAGACCCAGTACTTC,CASSYSLGETQYF
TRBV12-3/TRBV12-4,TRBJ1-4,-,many,TGTGCCAGCAGTTACGGGGCTCGGAGGGAAAAACTGTTTTTT,CASSYGARREKLFF
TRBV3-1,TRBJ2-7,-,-,TGTGCCAGCAGCCATGCCTCGGGCGGGGTCTCCTACGAGCAGTACTTC,CASSHASGGVSYEQYF
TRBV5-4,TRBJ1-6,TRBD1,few,TGTGCCAGCAGCTTGGAGACAGGGTTTAATTCACCCCTCCACTTT,CASSLETGFNSPLHF
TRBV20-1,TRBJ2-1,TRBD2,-,TGCTGTGCTAGAGGCCCGGGGGGTAGCGGGAGGTACAATGAGCAGTTCTTC,CCARGPGGSGRYNEQFF
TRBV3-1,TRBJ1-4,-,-,TGTGCCAGCAGCCCCTATTCGCGGGGGACTAATGAAAAACTGTTTTTT,CASSPYSRGTNEKLFF
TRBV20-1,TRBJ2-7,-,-,TGCAGTGCTAGCAGGTTGGCGCAGTACTTC,CSASRLAQYF
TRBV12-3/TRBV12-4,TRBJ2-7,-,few,TGTGCCAGCAGTTTACTGGGTCGAATCTACGAGCAGTACTTC,CASSLLGRIYEQYF
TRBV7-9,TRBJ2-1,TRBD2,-,TGTGCCAGCACGCTAGCGGACGCCTACAATGAGCAGTTCTTC,CASTLADAYNEQFF
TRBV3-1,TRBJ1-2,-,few,TGTGCCAGCAGCCAATGGATTTCCAGGGGATCTAACTATGGCTACACCTTC,CASSQWISRGSNYGYTF